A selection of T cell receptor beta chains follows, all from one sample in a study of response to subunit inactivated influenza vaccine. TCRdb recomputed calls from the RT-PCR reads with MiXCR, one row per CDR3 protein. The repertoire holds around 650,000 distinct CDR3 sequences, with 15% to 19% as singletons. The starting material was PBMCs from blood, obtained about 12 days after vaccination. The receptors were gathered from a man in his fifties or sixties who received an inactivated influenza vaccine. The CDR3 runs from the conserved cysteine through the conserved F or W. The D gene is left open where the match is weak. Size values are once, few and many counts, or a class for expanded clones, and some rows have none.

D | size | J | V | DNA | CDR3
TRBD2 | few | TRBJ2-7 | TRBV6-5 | TGTGCCAGCAGATCGACTAGCGGGAGGCCCGTCTTC | CASRSTSGRPVF
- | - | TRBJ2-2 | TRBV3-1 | TGTGCCAGCAGCCAAGATATGCAGACCGGGGAGCTGTTTTTT | CASSQDMQTGELFF
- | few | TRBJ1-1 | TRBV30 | TGTGCCTGGGAACCGGGATTAGGAACTGAAGCTTTCTTT | CAWEPGLGTEAFF
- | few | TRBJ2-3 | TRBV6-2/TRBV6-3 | TGTGCCAGCAGTTACGGAGGTGCTACGCAGTATTTT | CASSYGGATQYF
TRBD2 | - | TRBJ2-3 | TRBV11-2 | TGTGCCAGCAGCCACCCAGCAGCGGGGATCACAGATACGCAGTATTTT | CASSHPAAGITDTQYF
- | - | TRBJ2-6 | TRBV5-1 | TGCGCCAGCAGCGACGGCAACTCTGGGGCCAACGTCCTGACTTTC | CASSDGNSGANVLTF
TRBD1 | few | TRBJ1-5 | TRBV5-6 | TGTGCCAGCAGCTTTTCGGCTGAGGGGGCCCTTCTCAATCAGCCCCAGCATTTT | CASSFSAEGALLNQPQHF
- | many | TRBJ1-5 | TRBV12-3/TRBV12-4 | TGTGCCAGCAGTTTAGCAGGGTCCCAGCCCCAGCATTTT | CASSLAGSQPQHF
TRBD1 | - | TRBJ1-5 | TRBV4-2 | TGTGCCAGCAGCCAAGATGGGACAGGGTGGCAGCCCCAGCATTTT | CASSQDGTGWQPQHF
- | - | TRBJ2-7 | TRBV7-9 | TGTGCCAGCAGCTTAGGCACTCGAGAGCAGTACTTC | CASSLGTREQYF
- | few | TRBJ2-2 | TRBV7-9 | TGTGCCAGCACTAGAGACACCGGGGAGCTGTTTTTT | CASTRDTGELFF
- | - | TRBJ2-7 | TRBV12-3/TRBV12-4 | TGTGCCAGCAGTTTAGGGCTTAGCGTCACCTACGAGCAGTACTTC | CASSLGLSVTYEQYF
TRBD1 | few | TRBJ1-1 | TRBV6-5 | TGTGCCAGCAGTTACACCGCAATCCGGACAGGAGCGAACACTGAAGCTTTCTTT | CASSYTAIRTGANTEAFF
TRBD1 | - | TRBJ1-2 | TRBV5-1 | TGCGCCAGCAGCAGCGAAAACAGGGGCGGTGGCTACACCTTC | CASSSENRGGGYTF
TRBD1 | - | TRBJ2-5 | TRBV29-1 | TGCTCTACGGGACAGGGGGACCAAGAGACCCAGTACTTC | CSTGQGDQETQYF
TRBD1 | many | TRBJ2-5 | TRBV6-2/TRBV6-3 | TGTGCCAGCAATGACAGGGCTGAAGAGACCCAGTACTTC | CASNDRAEETQYF
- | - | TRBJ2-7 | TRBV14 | TGTGCCAGCAGCCAGTATTTAGGGGACGAGCAGTACTTC | CASSQYLGDEQYF
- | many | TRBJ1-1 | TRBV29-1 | TGCAGCGTGACCGGATTGAACACTGAAGCTTTCTTT | CSVTGLNTEAFF
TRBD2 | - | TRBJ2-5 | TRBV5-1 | TGCGCCAGCAGCTTGGATCCAGGGCGGGAGGAGACCCAGTACTTC | CASSLDPGREETQYF
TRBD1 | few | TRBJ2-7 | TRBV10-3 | TGTGCCATCAAGGGGGCTAGCTCAGGGTACGAGCAGTACTTC | CAIKGASSGYEQYF
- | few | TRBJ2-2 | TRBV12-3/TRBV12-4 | TGTGCCAGCAGTTTATTAGAGTCGAACACCGGGGAGCTGTTTTTT | CASSLLESNTGELFF
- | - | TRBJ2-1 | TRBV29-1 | TGCAGCGCCCGAGACGGCAGTGGCGAGTTCTTC | CSARDGSGEFF
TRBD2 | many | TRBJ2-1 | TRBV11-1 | TGTGCCAGCAGCCCACACAGGCTAGGGACTAGCGGGACCTACAATGAGCAGTTCTTC | CASSPHRLGTSGTYNEQFF
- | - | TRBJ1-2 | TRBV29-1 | TGCAGCGTTGAAGTTGGGGGCCGTAACCGCTACACCTTC | CSVEVGGRNRYTF
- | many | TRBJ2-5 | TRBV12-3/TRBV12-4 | TGTGCCAGCAGTCGGACTGGGCTGGAGACCCAGTACTTC | CASSRTGLETQYF
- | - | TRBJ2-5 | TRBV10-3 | TGTGCGGCCGGAGGACCCCTAGAGACCCAGTACTTC | CAAGGPLETQYF
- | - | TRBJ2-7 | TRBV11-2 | TGTGCCAGCAGCTTGGTAATGCGGCCCTCCTACGAGCAGTACTTC | CASSLVMRPSYEQYF
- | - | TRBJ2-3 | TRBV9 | TGTGCCAGCAGCGGAGGGGGGAGCACAGATACGCAGTATTTT | CASSGGGSTDTQYF
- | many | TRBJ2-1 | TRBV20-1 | TGCAGTGCTAGACAGGGGAGCTCCTACAATGAGCAGTTCTTC | CSARQGSSYNEQFF
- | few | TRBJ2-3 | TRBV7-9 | TGTGCCAGCAGCCCCCGGACTGCCTACACAGATACGCAGTATTTT | CASSPRTAYTDTQYF
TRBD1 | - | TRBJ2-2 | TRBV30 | TGTGCCTGGAGTTCCTGGACAGGGGGCGCCGCCGGGGAGCTGTTTTTT | CAWSSWTGGAAGELFF
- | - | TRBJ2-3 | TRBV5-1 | TGCGCCAGCAAACCCGCGACCAGCACAGATACGCAGTATTTT | CASKPATSTDTQYF
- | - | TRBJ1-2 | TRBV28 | TGTGCCAGCAGTATCCCCCGCTGGGATGGCTACACCTTC | CASSIPRWDGYTF
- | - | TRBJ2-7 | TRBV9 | TGTGCCAGCAGCGCAAATTGGGGGCTCGGCGAGCAGTACTTC | CASSANWGLGEQYF
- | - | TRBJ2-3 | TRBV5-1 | TGCGCCAGCAACTACGGGGGTAACACAGATACGCAGTATTTT | CASNYGGNTDTQYF
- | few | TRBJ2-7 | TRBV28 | TGTGCCAGCAGGTCCGCGGCCCGATCCTACGAGCAGTACTTC | CASRSAARSYEQYF
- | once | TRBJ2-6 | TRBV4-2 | TGTGCCAGCAGCCAAGGGGGACACCTTGCGGGGGCCAACGTCCTGACTTTC | CASSQGGHLAGANVLTF
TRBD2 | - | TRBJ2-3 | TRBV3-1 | TGTGCCAGCAGCCCCCTACCAGCGGGGTCAACAGATACGCAGTATTTT | CASSPLPAGSTDTQYF
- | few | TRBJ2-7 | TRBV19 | TGTGCCAGTAGTATATATGGGAGCTCCTACGAGCAGTACTTC | CASSIYGSSYEQYF
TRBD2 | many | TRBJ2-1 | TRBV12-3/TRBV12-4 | TGTGCCAGCAGTCTAGCGGGGAGTGAGCAGTTCTTC | CASSLAGSEQFF
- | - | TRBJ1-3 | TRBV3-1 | TGTGCCAGCAGCCTCGGTACAAAACCCTCTGGAAACACCATATATTTT | CASSLGTKPSGNTIYF
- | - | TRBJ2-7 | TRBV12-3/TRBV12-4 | TGTGCCAGCAGCCTTGATGGACAACCATACGAGCAGTACTTC | CASSLDGQPYEQYF
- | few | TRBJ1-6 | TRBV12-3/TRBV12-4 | TGTGCCAGCAGTTTCGAAGGGAAGAATTCACCCCTCCACTTT | CASSFEGKNSPLHF
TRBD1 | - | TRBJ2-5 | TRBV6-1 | TGTGCCAGCAGTGAAGGGACAGGGGGATTAGGGACCCAGTACTTC | CASSEGTGGLGTQYF
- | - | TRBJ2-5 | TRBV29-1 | TGCAGCTCCAGTGTTAGCCAAGAGACCCAGTACTTC | CSSSVSQETQYF
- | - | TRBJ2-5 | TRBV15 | TGTGCCACCAGCAGACTAGGGGCAGGGGAGACCCAGTACTTC | CATSRLGAGETQYF
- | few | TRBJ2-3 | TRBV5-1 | TGCGCCAGCAGCTTGGTCTTCGGGAGCACAGATACGCAGTATTTT | CASSLVFGSTDTQYF